The T cell receptor beta chain under discussion was sequenced for a study of cytomegalovirus exposure and HLA in healthy donors. Study outcomes and limitations: Both high specificity and high sensitivity reportedly marked the classifier's diagnosis of cytomegalovirus status.

As for this clone: As yet, its antigen is unknown.

Primers: 60 Vbeta forward and 13 Jbeta reverse. Repertoires were generated with immunoSEQ multiplex PCR, while TCRdb's copy carries only in-frame clones and drops some. The profile shows around 99,000 clones, around 82% of them singletons. Germline V CDR1 and CDR2: SEHNR, FQNEAQ (reference sequence). The CDR3 loop spans 12 amino acids. Trimming removed 5 bases from V and 10 bases from J, with 14 bases in between. The V call is TRBV7-9, the J call TRBJ1-1; D is unclear. This TCR was recovered from a man aged 35 to 55 in good health and CMV-seronegative. Sequencing used PBMCs. This CDR3 is CASSPPSLIAFF. The CDR3 DNA reads as TGTGCCAGCAGCCCTCCGAGCCTTATAGCTTTCTTT.